This TCR beta chain was captured by sequencing in a study of circulating tumor DNA in untreated peripheral T-cell lymphoma. Study-level results: Baseline tissues yielded 86% and baseline serum over 60% tumor-specific clonotype detection.

Concerning this clone itself: Its specificity is not known.

Tumor tissue was collected at baseline, before treatment began. In germline, CDR1 is KGHSY, CDR2 FQNENV. The CDR3 sequence is 15 residues long. V lost 6 bases, J lost 4 bases, and 7 bases stayed unmatched. TCRdb's copy holds only in-frame clones and misses some; the assay was immunoSEQ multiplex PCR. The table has about 7,300 clones, approximately 72% seen once. The receptor's source is a human donor with peripheral T-cell lymphoma. This chain uses TRBV16 with TRBJ2-1; 9 bases line up with TRBD1. Sequencing was carried out using tumor tissue. The CDR3 region is CASSIGTGPYNEQFF. CDR3 DNA sequence: TGTGCCAGCAGTATAGGGACAGGGCCTTACAATGAGCAGTTCTTC.